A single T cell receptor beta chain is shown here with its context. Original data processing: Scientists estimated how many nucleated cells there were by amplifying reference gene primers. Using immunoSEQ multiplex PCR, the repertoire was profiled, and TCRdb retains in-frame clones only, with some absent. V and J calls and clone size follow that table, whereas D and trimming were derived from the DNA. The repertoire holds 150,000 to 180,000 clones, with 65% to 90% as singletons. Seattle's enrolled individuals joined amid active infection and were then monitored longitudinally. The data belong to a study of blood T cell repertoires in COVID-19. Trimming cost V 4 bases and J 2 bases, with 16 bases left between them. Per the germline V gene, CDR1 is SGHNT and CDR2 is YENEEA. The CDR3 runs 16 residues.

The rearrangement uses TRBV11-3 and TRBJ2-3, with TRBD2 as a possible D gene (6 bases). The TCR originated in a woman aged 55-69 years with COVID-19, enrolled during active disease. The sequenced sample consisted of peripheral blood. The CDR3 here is CASSYRVSGNTDTQYF. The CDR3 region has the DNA TGTGCCAGCAGCTACCGGGTTAGCGGCAACACAGATACGCAGTATTTT.